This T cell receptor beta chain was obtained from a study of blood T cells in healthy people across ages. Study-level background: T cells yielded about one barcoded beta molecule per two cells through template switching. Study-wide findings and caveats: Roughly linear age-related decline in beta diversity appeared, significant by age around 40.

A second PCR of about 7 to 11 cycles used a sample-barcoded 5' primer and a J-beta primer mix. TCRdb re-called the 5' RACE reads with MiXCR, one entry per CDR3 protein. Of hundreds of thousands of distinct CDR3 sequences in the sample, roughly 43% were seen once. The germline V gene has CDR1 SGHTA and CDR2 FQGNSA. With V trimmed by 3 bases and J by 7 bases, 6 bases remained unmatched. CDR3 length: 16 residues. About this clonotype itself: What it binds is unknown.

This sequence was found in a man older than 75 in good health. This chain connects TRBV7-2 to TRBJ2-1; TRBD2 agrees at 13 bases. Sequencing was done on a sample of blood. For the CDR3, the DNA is TGTGCCAGCAGCTTTAGGACTAGCGGGAGATGGAATGAGCAGTTCTTC. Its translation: CASSFRTSGRWNEQFF.